A single T cell receptor beta chain is shown here with its context. The antigen is unknown. From germline, CDR1 is LNHDA and CDR2 SQIVND (reference sequence). With V trimmed by 3 bases and J by 7 bases, 8 bases remained unmatched. The length of the CDR3 is 16 residues. This sample was included in a study of T cell repertoires in cytomegalovirus infection. TCRdb itself ran the reads through MiXCR, one entry per CDR3 protein. Of about 52,000 distinct CDR3 sequences listed, roughly a fifth are singletons. This clonotype originated in a human donor in good health (CMV status not recorded). Some clones in this sample may be carry-over from other donors' samples. The sequenced sample was CD8+ T cells from cultured PBMCs, obtained from culture after CMV antigen stimulation. The chain combines TRBV19 with TRBJ1-5; TRBD1 matches 11 bases. CDR3: CASSMSGQGAWQPQHF. The CDR3 coding sequence is TGTGCCAGTAGTATGAGTGGACAGGGGGCTTGGCAGCCCCAGCATTTT. The whole variable domain, remainder taken from reference TRBV19 and TRBJ1-5, is DGGITQSPKYLFRKEGQNVTLSCEQNLNHDAMYWYRQDPGQGLRLIYYSQIVNDFQKGDIAEGYSVSREKKESFPLTVTSAQKNPTAFYLCASSMSGQGAWQPQHFGDGTRLSIL.